Below, one T cell receptor beta chain is given with its context. Its antigen is not identified. TCRdb re-analysed the 5' RACE reads in MiXCR, keeping a single row per CDR3 protein. The table lists 300,000 to 400,000 distinct CDR3 sequences, under 30% of them singletons. This record belongs to a study of T-cell memory formation after mild COVID-19. Study-level points and caveats: Some clones that responded were present in memory (sampled pre-infection), which suggests cross-reactive memory joined.

Germline CDR1 SGHNT, CDR2 YYREEE (reference sequence). The ends were cut back, 2 bases at V and 3 bases at J, with 6 bases in the middle. There are 12 residues in the CDR3. Specimen: PBMCs or a T cell subset sorted from them (not recorded which). The J gene is TRBJ2-7, the V gene TRBV5-4; D unresolved. The receptor was isolated from an adult woman who had mild COVID-19 (a few samples of this study predate the infection). Cell type and time point are not known. CDR3 region: CASSFHSYEQYF. The DNA of the CDR3 is TGTGCCAGCAGCTTTCACAGCTACGAGCAGTACTTC.